What follows are 22 T cell receptor beta chains derived from one specimen sequenced in a study of shared clonotypes between healthy human individuals. Generated by immunoSEQ multiplex PCR, the TCRdb table keeps only in-frame clones and is missing some. The sample carries about 1.1 million clones, 60% to 85% recorded once. The sample consisted of memory CD4+ T cells from PBMCs. As to subset: CD45RA-negative fraction. These receptors were obtained from a man aged 18 to 29 in good health. Some clones in this sample may be carry-over from other donors' samples.

This clone was detected only a few times. The chain has TRBV27 and TRBJ2-1; 12 bases line up with TRBD1. V lost 5 bases, J lost 6 bases, and 8 bases stayed unmatched. Germline assignment: CDR1 MNHEY and CDR2 SMNVEV (reference sequence). CDR3 length equals 16 residues. The CDR3 here is CASSVVRDRGRNEQFF. The CDR3 nucleotides read TGTGCCAGCAGTGTAGTCCGGGACAGGGGGCGCAATGAGCAGTTCTTC.

The rearrangement links TRBV21-1 to TRBJ2-7; the DNA was not used to check the table's D call, TRBD2. TRBV21-1 is listed as a pseudogene. The CDR3 consists of 14 residues. CDR3 amino acids: CASGMTGTSDEQYF. CDR3 DNA sequence: TGTGCCAGCGGTATGACCGGGACTAGCGACGAGCAGTACTTC.

Only one count was recorded for this clone. This rearrangement joins TRBV6-6 to TRBJ2-7, with 13 nucleotides matching TRBD2. The CDR3 extends over 16 amino acids. Trimming cost V 4 bases and J 2 bases; bases outside gene matches: 5. CDR1 and CDR2 (germline): MNHNY, SVGAGI (reference sequence). The CDR3 DNA is TGTGCCAGCAGTTCTCATGGGACTAGCGGGACCTACGAGCAGTACTTC. It encodes CASSSHGTSGTYEQYF.

V is TRBV9 and J is TRBJ1-1; D gene unclear. CDR3 length equals 14 residues. Germline loops: CDR1 SGDLS, CDR2 YYNGEE. V lost 0 bases and J 3 bases, leaving 9 bases between the germline ends. This CDR3 reads CASSVAHGDTEAFF. DNA for the CDR3: TGTGCCAGCAGCGTAGCCCACGGGGACACTGAAGCTTTCTTT.

This clone was counted a single time. The V gene is TRBV28, the J gene TRBJ2-7; 8 nucleotides match TRBD2. J lost 0 bases, V lost 3 bases, and 4 bases had no gene match. The germline V gene encodes CDR1 MDHEN and CDR2 SYDVKM. This CDR3 is built from 15 residues. CDR3 in DNA: TGTGCCAGCAGTTTGGGCGGACTAGCCTCCTACGAGCAGTACTTC. Protein: CASSLGGLASYEQYF.

This chain uses TRBV5-4 with TRBJ1-4; 7 nucleotides align to TRBD1. CDR3 length equals 14 residues. The V gene end was trimmed by 0 bases and the J gene end by 8 bases; junction bases not matched to a gene: 4. In germline, CDR1 is SGHNT, CDR2 YYREEE (reference sequence). In nucleotides, the CDR3 is TGTGCCAGCAGCTTGGACAGGGGCAGGGAAAAACTGTTTTTT. It translates to CASSLDRGREKLFF.

This chain joins TRBV9 and TRBJ2-7; 7 bases align to TRBD1. Trimming removed 7 bases from V and 0 bases from J; junction bases left unmatched: 7. CDR1 and CDR2 from the germline V gene are SGDLS and YYNGEE. CDR3 length equals 14 residues. The CDR3 nucleotides are TGTGCCAGCGGCCGGGACAGCCACTCCTACGAGCAGTACTTC. It specifies CASGRDSHSYEQYF. The entire variable domain, with the rest obtained from reference TRBV9 and TRBJ2-7, is as follows: DSGVTQTPKHLITATGQRVTLRCSPRSGDLSVYWYQQSLDQGLQFLIQYYNGEERAKGNILERFSAQQFPDLHSELNLSSLELGDSALYFCASGRDSHSYEQYFGPGTRLTVT.

This clone occurred once. The rearrangement joins TRBV18 to TRBJ2-7; D gene uncertain. Trimming cost V 1 base and J 5 bases, with 12 bases left between them. CDR1 and CDR2 (germline): KGHSH, LQKENI. There are 14 residues in the CDR3. DNA of the CDR3: TGTGCCAGCTCACCACTGGGTTTTGGCCACGAGCAGTACTTC. Amino acid sequence: CASSPLGFGHEQYF.

The chain joins TRBV7-7 to TRBJ2-7; perhaps TRBD2 as D (6 bases). Between the trimmed V and J ends, which lost 5 bases and 7 bases, there was a span of 18 bases. CDR3 length: 14 amino acids. The germline gives CDR1 SSHAT, CDR2 FNYEAQ (reference sequence). CDR3 amino acids: CASSPGTGSREQYF. CDR3 DNA: TGTGCCAGCAGCCCCGGGACTGGGTCTCGGGAGCAGTACTTC.

This clone has more than one count but fewer than ten. The rearrangement joins TRBV29-1 to TRBJ1-4; TRBD1 agrees at 9 bases. The ends lost 5 bases at V and 5 bases at J; junction bases unmatched: 6. Germline CDR1 SQVTM, CDR2 ANQGSEA. The CDR3 is made up of 14 amino acids. This CDR3 reads CSVMSTGGNEKLFF. The CDR3 DNA follows: TGCAGCGTTATGTCGACAGGGGGGAATGAAAAACTGTTTTTT.

The rearrangement joins TRBV7-8 to TRBJ1-5; D not certain. Germline assignment: CDR1 SGHVS and CDR2 FQNEAQ. The CDR3 runs to 13 residues. The germline V and J ends were trimmed by 5 bases and 4 bases, with 9 bases remaining between them. The CDR3 here is CASSEGKNQPQHF. CDR3 nucleotide sequence: TGTGCCAGCAGCGAGGGAAAAAATCAGCCCCAGCATTTT.

The table lists this clone with a few counts. The CDR3 here is CASSSPGPVSPETQYF. Written as DNA, the CDR3 is TGTGCCAGCAGTTCCCCCGGGCCCGTGAGTCCGGAGACCCAGTACTTC. V and J are TRBV28 and TRBJ2-5; no clear D. CDR1 is MDHEN and CDR2 is SYDVKM in the germline V gene. This CDR3 contains 16 residues. V gave up 4 bases and J gave up 5 bases, with 20 bases separating them.

A remark on this clone: Compared with germline, one end of the junction differs, possibly owing to a read error. The chain employs TRBV9 and TRBJ2-1; D possibly uses TRBD1 or TRBD2 (6 bases each). From germline, CDR1 is SGDLS and CDR2 YYNGEE. The CDR3 has 9 amino acids. CDR3 DNA: TGCGGGGGCAAGGATGAGCAGTTCTTC. Protein: CGGKDEQFF.

The V and J genes are TRBV6-5 and TRBJ2-7; TRBD2 might be the D (6 bases). The CDR3 consists of 14 residues. V gave up 6 bases and J gave up 3 bases, with 15 bases separating them. The germline gives CDR1 MNHEY, CDR2 SVGAGI. CDR3 region: CASSHRRAGYEQYF. CDR3 DNA: TGTGCCAGCAGCCACCGGAGGGCCGGCTACGAGCAGTACTTC.

The V call is TRBV10-3, the J call TRBJ1-5; D is unresolved. The CDR3 loop spans 14 amino acids. Germline V CDR1 and CDR2: ENHRY, SYGVKD. V lost 4 bases and J 6 bases, leaving 13 bases between the germline ends. CDR3 in amino acids: CAISGGSVTQPQHF. CDR3 in DNA: TGTGCCATCAGTGGTGGGTCCGTAACTCAGCCCCAGCATTTT.

The V gene is TRBV18, the J gene TRBJ1-1, with unresolved D. V was pared by 2 bases and J by 3 bases, with 13 bases between. CDR3 length: 15 amino acids. Germline lookup yields CDR1 KGHSH and CDR2 LQKENI. CDR3 in DNA: TGTGCCAGCTCACCATTCCCCCCCGGGTACACTGAAGCTTTCTTT. As protein: CASSPFPPGYTEAFF.

The chain employs TRBV30 and TRBJ1-3, with D tentatively TRBD1 (6 bases). The CDR3 covers 15 residues. In germline, CDR1 is GTSNPN, CDR2 SVGIG (reference sequence). V lost 1 base, J lost 2 bases, and 12 bases lay in between. CDR3 nucleotides: TGTGCCTGGAGTGCCCTAGGGGGTCCTGGAAACACCATATATTTT. It codes for CAWSALGGPGNTIYF.

The CDR3 DNA reads TGTGCCAGCAGCGTAGAAGGGGGCGAACAGCCCCAGCATTTT. This gives the protein CASSVEGGEQPQHF. The chain has TRBV9 and TRBJ1-5; TRBD1 aligns across 7 bases. Germline V gene lookup returns CDR1 SGDLS and CDR2 YYNGEE. V gave up 0 bases and J gave up 7 bases; unmatched junction bases: 4. There are 14 residues in the CDR3.

The chain joins TRBV28 to TRBJ2-3, with unresolved D. The CDR3 covers 15 residues. The V gene lost 4 bases and the J gene lost 4 bases, with 15 bases spanning the gap. CDR1 is MDHEN and CDR2 is SYDVKM in the germline V gene. The CDR3: CASSSAPSFADTQYF. CDR3 coding DNA: TGTGCCAGCAGTTCCGCCCCTTCTTTTGCAGATACGCAGTATTTT.

This clone was seen only a few times. This rearrangement joins TRBV7-6 to TRBJ2-2; D unresolved. Germline lookup yields CDR1 SGHVS and CDR2 FNYEAQ. CDR3 length equals 13 residues. V was clipped by 8 bases and J by 5 bases, with 12 bases between them. The CDR3 reads CASSASFTGELFF. The CDR3 DNA reads TGTGCCAGCTCAGCCTCCTTTACCGGGGAGCTGTTTTTT.

The rearrangement joins TRBV10-3 to TRBJ2-6; TRBD2 agrees at 11 bases. CDR1 and CDR2 (germline): ENHRY, SYGVKD. This CDR3 spans 20 amino acids. The V gene end was trimmed by 2 bases and the J gene end by 0 bases; junction bases not matched to a gene: 9. In DNA, the CDR3 is TGTGCCATCAGTGAGCCGACGGGACTAGCGGCATACTCTGGGGCCAACGTCCTGACTTTC. Translated: CAISEPTGLAAYSGANVLTF.

The chain has TRBV7-8 and TRBJ2-7; TRBD1 matches 9 bases. Germline trimming cut 1 base from V and 3 bases from J; bases unmatched to any gene: 4. CDR3 length: 15 amino acids. Germline CDR1 and CDR2: SGHVS and FQNEAQ. The CDR3 nucleotides read TGTGCCAGCAGCTTAGAGACAGGGGGGGGCTACGAGCAGTACTTC. It specifies CASSLETGGGYEQYF.